This T cell receptor beta chain was sequenced in a study of T cells in Graves' hyperthyroidism and ophthalmopathy. TCR beta CDR3 regions were amplified from RNA transcripts. A first-round RT-PCR of the TCR CDR3 used the HTBI primer set. Each CDR3 protein is one row after TCRdb ran MiXCR on the multiplex PCR reads. Of 210,000 or so distinct CDR3 sequences in the sample, about a sixth were seen once. The V gene's germline CDR1 is SGHNT and CDR2 YYREEE (reference sequence). V shed 2 bases and J shed 6 bases, with 11 bases lying between them. CDR3 size: 14 residues. This TCR was sampled from a man aged 45-65 years with Graves' hyperthyroidism. The sample comprised blood. The rearrangement joins TRBV5-4 to TRBJ2-2; D is ambiguous. CDR3 sequence (DNA): TGTGCCAGCAGCTTTTTAGATAGACCCGGGGAGCTGTTTTTT. Its translation is CASSFLDRPGELFF. Together with reference TRBV5-4 and TRBJ2-2, the CDR3 gives the full variable domain: ETGVTQSPTHLIKTRGQQVTLRCSSQSGHNTVSWYQQALGQGPQFIFQYYREEENGRGNFPPRFSGLQFPNYSSELNVNALELDDSALYLCASSFLDRPGELFFGEGSRLTVL.